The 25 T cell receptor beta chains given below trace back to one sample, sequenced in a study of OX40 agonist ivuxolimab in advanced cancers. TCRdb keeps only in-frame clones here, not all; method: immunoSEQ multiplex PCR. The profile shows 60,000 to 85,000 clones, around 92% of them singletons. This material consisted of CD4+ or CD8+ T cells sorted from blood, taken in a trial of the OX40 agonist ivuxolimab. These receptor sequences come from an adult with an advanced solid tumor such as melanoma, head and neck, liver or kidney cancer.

The CDR3 reads CATGTAGTEAFF. The CDR3 DNA sequence: TGTGCCACCGGGACGGCGGGCACTGAAGCTTTCTTT. The gene calls are TRBV28 and TRBJ1-1, with D perhaps matching TRBD1 (5 bases). CDR1 is MDHEN, CDR2 SYDVKM, per germline. Trimming took 10 bases from V and 4 from J, leaving 13 bases between them. This CDR3 region has 12 residues.

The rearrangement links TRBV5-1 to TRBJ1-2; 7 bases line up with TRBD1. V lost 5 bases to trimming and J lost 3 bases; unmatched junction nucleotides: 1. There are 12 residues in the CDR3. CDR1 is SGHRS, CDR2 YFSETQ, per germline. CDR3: CASSQGDYGYTF. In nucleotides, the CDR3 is TGCGCCAGCAGTCAGGGGGACTATGGCTACACCTTC.

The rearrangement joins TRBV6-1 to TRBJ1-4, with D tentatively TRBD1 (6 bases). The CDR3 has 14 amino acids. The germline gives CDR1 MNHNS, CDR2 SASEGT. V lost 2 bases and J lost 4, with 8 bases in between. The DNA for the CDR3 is TGTGCCAGCAGTGAAAGAGGGGGTAATGAAAAACTGTTTTTT. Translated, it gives CASSERGGNEKLFF.

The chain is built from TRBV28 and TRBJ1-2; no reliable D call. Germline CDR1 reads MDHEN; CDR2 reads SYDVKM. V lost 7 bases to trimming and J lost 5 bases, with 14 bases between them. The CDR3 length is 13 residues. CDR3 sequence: CASTPGLGYGYTF. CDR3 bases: TGTGCCAGCACCCCCGGGTTAGGATATGGCTACACCTTC.

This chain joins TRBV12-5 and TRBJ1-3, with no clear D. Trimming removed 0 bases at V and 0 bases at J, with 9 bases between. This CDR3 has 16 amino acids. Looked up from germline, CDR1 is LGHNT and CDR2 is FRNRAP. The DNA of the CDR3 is TGTGCTAGTGGTTTGGTACAAAGAAACTCTGGAAACACCATATATTTT. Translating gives CASGLVQRNSGNTIYF.

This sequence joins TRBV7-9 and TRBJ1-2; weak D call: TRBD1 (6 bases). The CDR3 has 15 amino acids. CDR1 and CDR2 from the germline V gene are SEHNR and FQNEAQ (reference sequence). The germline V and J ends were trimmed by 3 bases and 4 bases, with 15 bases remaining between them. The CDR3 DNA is TGTGCCAGCAGCTTCGGGACACCGAAGTCCTATGGCTACACCTTC. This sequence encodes CASSFGTPKSYGYTF.

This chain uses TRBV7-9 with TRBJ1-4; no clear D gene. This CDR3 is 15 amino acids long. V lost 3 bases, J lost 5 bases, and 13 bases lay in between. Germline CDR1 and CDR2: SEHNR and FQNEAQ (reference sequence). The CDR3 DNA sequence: TGTGCCAGCAGCTTCGATGGACGCCTGAATGAAAAACTGTTTTTT. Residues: CASSFDGRLNEKLFF.

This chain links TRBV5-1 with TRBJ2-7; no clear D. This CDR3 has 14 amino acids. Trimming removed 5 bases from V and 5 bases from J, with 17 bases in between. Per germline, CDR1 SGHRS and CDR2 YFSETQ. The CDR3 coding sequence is TGCGCCAGCAGACCCCCCGAAAAAGGCAACGAGCAGTACTTC. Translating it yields CASRPPEKGNEQYF.

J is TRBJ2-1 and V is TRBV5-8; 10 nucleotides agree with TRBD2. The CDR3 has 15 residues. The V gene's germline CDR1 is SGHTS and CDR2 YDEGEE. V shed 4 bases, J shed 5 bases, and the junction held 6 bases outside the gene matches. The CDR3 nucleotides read TGTGCCAGCAGCAAAGGGACTAGCGCCAACAATGAGCAGTTCTTC. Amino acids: CASSKGTSANNEQFF.

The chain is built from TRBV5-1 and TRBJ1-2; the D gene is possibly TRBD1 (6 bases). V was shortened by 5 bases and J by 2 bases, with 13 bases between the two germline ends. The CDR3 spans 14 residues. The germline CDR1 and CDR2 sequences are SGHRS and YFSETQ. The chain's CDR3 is CASSPDGGNYGYTF. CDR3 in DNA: TGCGCCAGCAGTCCCGATGGGGGCAACTATGGCTACACCTTC.

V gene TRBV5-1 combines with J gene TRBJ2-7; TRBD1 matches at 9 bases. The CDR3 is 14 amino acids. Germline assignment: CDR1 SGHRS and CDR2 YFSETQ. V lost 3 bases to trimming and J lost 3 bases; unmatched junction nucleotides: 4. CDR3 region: CASSSTTGGYEQYF. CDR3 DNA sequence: TGCGCCAGCAGCTCCACGACAGGGGGCTACGAGCAGTACTTC. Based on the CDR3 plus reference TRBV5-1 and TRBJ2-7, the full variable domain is KAGVTQTPRYLIKTRGQQVTLSCSPISGHRSVSWYQQTPGQGLQFLFEYFSETQRNKGNFPGRFSGRQFSNSRSEMNVSTLELGDSALYLCASSSTTGGYEQYFGPGTRLTVT.

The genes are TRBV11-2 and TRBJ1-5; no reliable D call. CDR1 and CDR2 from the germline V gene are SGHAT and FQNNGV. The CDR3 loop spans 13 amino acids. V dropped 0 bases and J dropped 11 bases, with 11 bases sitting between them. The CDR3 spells CASSLDPGQAQHF. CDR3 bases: TGTGCCAGCAGCTTAGACCCCGGGCAAGCCCAGCATTTT.

The CDR3 here is CASSYGTGDNEQFF. As DNA, the CDR3 is TGTGCCAGCAGCTACGGGACAGGAGACAATGAGCAGTTCTTC. V gene TRBV4-2 combines with J gene TRBJ2-1; 8 nucleotides line up with TRBD1. Germline V gene data show CDR1 as LGHNA and CDR2 as YNFKEQ. V was pared by 5 bases and J by 5 bases, with 5 bases of the junction left unmatched. This CDR3 contains 14 residues.

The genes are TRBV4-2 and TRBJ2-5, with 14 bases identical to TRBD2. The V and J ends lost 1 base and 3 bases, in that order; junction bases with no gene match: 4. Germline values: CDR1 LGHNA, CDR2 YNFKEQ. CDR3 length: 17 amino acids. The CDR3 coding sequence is TGTGCCAGCAGCCAAGGACTAGCGGGGGGGCCGGAAGAGACCCAGTACTTC. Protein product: CASSQGLAGGPEETQYF.

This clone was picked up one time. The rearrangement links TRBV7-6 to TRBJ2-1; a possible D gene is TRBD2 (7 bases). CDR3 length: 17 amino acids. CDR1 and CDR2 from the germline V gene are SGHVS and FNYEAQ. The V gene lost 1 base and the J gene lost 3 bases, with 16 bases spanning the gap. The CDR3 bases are TGTGCCAGCAGCTTAGGACTTCGGGGGGCAGTCTACAATGAGCAGTTCTTC. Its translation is CASSLGLRGAVYNEQFF. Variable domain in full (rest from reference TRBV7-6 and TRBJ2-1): GAGVSQSPRYKVTKRGQDVALRCDPISGHVSLYWYRQALGQGPEFLTYFNYEAQQDKSGLPNDRFSAERPEGSISTLTIQRTEQRDSAMYRCASSLGLRGAVYNEQFFGPGTRLTVL.

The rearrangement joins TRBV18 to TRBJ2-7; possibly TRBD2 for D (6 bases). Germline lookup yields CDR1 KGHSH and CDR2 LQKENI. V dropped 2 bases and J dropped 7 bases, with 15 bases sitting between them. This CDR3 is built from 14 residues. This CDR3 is CASSPVDGGGEQYF. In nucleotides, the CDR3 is TGTGCCAGCTCACCAGTAGACGGGGGTGGTGAGCAGTACTTC.

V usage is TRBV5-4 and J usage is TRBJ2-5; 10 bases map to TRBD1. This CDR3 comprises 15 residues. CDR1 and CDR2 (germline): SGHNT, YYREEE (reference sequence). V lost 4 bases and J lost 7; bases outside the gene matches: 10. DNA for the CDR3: TGTGCCAGCAGCCAGGGACAGGGGTTCTTAGGGACCCAGTACTTC. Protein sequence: CASSQGQGFLGTQYF.

Here the CDR3 reads CASSQVSLVSDTQYF. CDR3 DNA: TGCGCCAGCAGCCAAGTATCACTAGTATCAGATACGCAGTATTTT. The chain carries TRBV4-1 and TRBJ2-3, with D perhaps matching TRBD2 (5 bases). From germline, CDR1 is MGHRA and CDR2 YSYEKL. This CDR3 is 15 amino acids long. V lost 1 base, J lost 4 bases, and 12 bases lay in between.

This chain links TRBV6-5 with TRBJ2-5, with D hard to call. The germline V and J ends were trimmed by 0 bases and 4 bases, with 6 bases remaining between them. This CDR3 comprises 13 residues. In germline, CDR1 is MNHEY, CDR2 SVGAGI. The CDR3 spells CASSYSKGETQYF. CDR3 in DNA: TGTGCCAGCAGTTACTCGAAGGGAGAGACCCAGTACTTC.

Here the CDR3 reads CASSPTRTGSYEQYF. Written as DNA, the CDR3 is TGTGCCAGCAGCCCGACGAGGACAGGGTCCTACGAGCAGTACTTC. The chain has TRBV7-2 and TRBJ2-5; 8 bases match TRBD1. The closer fit of TRBJ2-7 to the DNA end suggests the J call may be wrong. The germline V gene encodes CDR1 SGHTA and CDR2 FQGNSA. This CDR3 is 15 amino acids long.

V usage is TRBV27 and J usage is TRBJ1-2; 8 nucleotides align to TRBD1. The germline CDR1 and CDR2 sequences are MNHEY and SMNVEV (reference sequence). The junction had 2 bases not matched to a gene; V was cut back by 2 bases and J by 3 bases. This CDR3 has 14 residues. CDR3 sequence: CASSLRQGYYGYTF. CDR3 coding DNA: TGTGCCAGCAGTTTAAGACAGGGGTACTATGGCTACACCTTC.

Here the CDR3 DNA reads TGCGCCAGCAGCCCGTTGGGGGGGCCGGGTACGCAGTATTTT. It yields the protein CASSPLGGPGTQYF. The chain combines TRBV4-1 with TRBJ2-3, with D possibly matching TRBD2 (7 bases). CDR1 MGHRA and CDR2 YSYEKL come from the germline V gene. Deletions cut 4 bases from V and 8 bases from J, with 16 bases between. This CDR3 is 14 amino acids long.

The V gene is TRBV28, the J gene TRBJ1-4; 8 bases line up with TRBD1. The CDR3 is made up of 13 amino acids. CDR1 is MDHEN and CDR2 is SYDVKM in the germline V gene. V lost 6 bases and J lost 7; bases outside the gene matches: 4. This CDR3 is CASRDRVGEKLFF. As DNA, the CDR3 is TGTGCCAGCAGGGACAGGGTCGGTGAAAAACTGTTTTTT.

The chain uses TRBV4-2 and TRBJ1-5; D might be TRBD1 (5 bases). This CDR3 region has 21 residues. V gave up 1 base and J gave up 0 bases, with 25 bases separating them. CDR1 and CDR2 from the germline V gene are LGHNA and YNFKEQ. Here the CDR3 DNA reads TGTGCCAGCAGCCAAGTCCTCGGGGCAGACGATTTTTTAAATAGCAATCAGCCCCAGCATTTT. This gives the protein CASSQVLGADDFLNSNQPQHF.

The CDR3 DNA sequence: TGTGCCACCGGACAGATCGATCAGCCCCAGCATTTT. It codes for CATGQIDQPQHF. This chain uses TRBV10-3 with TRBJ1-5; a weak D match, TRBD1 (6 bases). This CDR3 is 12 amino acids long. Germline V gene lookup returns CDR1 ENHRY and CDR2 SYGVKD. V was pared by 10 bases and J by 5 bases, with 12 bases between.